This TCR beta chain derives from a study of identical twins. Between the trimmed V and J ends, which lost 5 bases and 4 bases, there was a span of 11 bases. The CDR3 consists of 13 residues. Germline-derived CDR1 and CDR2 are SEHNR and FQNEAQ (reference sequence). This clonotype was detected a few times. No antigen is known for it. Study-wide results and limits: Twin pairs' shared out-of-frame alpha sequences were enriched in low generation probability.

A universal primer site arose from template switching, and cDNA bore unique molecular identifiers. TCRdb called the 5' RACE reads again in MiXCR, with one record for every CDR3 protein. The sample includes 410,000 or so distinct CDR3 sequences, approximately 17% of them seen just once. V usage is TRBV7-9 and J usage is TRBJ1-2; no clear D gene. This receptor was taken from a man aged 50 to 60 in good health. The sample consisted of naive T cells sorted from blood. CDR3 sequence: CASSPLGPYGYTF. DNA for the CDR3: TGTGCCAGCAGCCCATTAGGTCCCTATGGCTACACCTTC. Variable domain in full (rest from reference TRBV7-9 and TRBJ1-2): DTGVSQNPRHKITKRGQNVTFRCDPISEHNRLYWYRQTLGQGPEFLTYFQNEAQLEKSRLLSDRFSAERPKGSFSTLEIQRTEQGDSAMYLCASSPLGPYGYTFGSGTRLTVV.